One and the same sample provided the 27 T cell receptor beta chains below, sequenced in a study of blood T cell repertoires in COVID-19. Assay used: immunoSEQ multiplex PCR; TCRdb lists only in-frame clones, some missing. The sample yields about 400,000 clones, roughly 90% seen once. Sequencing input: PBMCs or T cells enriched from blood (not recorded which). The receptors here all came from a woman in her forties with acute COVID-19.

This clone was picked up a small number of times. This sequence joins TRBV2 and TRBJ1-2; the D gene is possibly TRBD1 (6 bases). The CDR3 runs 16 residues. Trimming stripped 6 bases from V and 4 bases from J, with 21 bases between. CDR1 SNHLY and CDR2 FYNNEI come from the germline V gene. CDR3 in amino acids: CASRTPVGGRSYGYTF. The CDR3 DNA reads TGTGCCAGCAGGACCCCTGTAGGGGGACGGAGCTATGGCTACACCTTC.

This chain connects TRBV5-1 to TRBJ1-3, with 7 bases aligning to TRBD1. The CDR3 has 17 residues. J gave up 0 bases and V 4 bases, and 10 bases lay outside the gene matches. From germline, CDR1 is SGHRS and CDR2 YFSETQ. The CDR3 here is CASSVLGDRDSGNTIYF. CDR3 sequence (DNA): TGCGCCAGCAGCGTCCTGGGGGACAGAGACTCTGGAAACACCATATATTTT.

This chain joins TRBV7-6 and TRBJ2-3; 7 nucleotides align to TRBD2. The CDR3 loop spans 16 amino acids. V lost 1 base to trimming and J lost 4 bases; unmatched junction nucleotides: 8. CDR1 is SGHVS, CDR2 FNYEAQ, per germline. CDR3 nucleotides: TGTGCCAGCAGCTTAGGGGAGGGCCTGTACGCAGATACGCAGTATTTT. Protein: CASSLGEGLYADTQYF.

The chain combines TRBV10-3 with TRBJ2-4; the D gene is possibly TRBD2 (6 bases). Germline V CDR1 and CDR2: ENHRY, SYGVKD. This CDR3 is 15 amino acids long. The V and J ends lost 3 bases and 3 bases respectively, with 12 bases between them. The CDR3 loop is CAISDQGGGKNIQYF. The CDR3 nucleotides read TGTGCCATCAGTGATCAGGGAGGTGGCAAAAACATTCAGTACTTC.

The chain employs TRBV9 and TRBJ2-5; perhaps TRBD2 as D (7 bases). CDR1 is SGDLS and CDR2 is YYNGEE in the germline V gene. The CDR3 is 15 amino acids. The V and J ends lost 0 bases and 5 bases respectively, with 14 bases between them. The CDR3 nucleotides are TGTGCCAGCAGCGTAGCTACGGGCGGGGGCGAGACCCAGTACTTC. It translates to CASSVATGGGETQYF.

The chain carries TRBV11-2 and TRBJ1-1; the D gene is possibly TRBD1 (5 bases). The CDR3 is 11 residues long. Looked up from germline, CDR1 is SGHAT and CDR2 is FQNNGV. V lost 6 bases to trimming and J lost 10 bases, with 12 bases between them. CDR3 in amino acids: CASRQAGGAFF. Written as DNA, the CDR3 is TGTGCCAGCAGGCAGGCCGGGGGAGCTTTCTTT.

CDR3: CSASGEGYTF. CDR3 DNA: TGCAGTGCCTCAGGGGAAGGCTACACCTTC. The J gene is TRBJ1-2, the V gene TRBV20-1; the D gene is possibly TRBD1 (6 bases). Germline CDR1 reads DFQATT; CDR2 reads SNEGSKA (reference sequence). This CDR3 is built from 10 residues. V lost 6 bases and J lost 8, with 10 bases in between.

The V and J genes are TRBV30 and TRBJ1-1, with TRBD1 as a possible D gene (6 bases). CDR1 GTSNPN and CDR2 SVGIG come from the germline V gene (reference sequence). Trimming took 0 bases from V and 10 from J, leaving 15 bases between them. The CDR3 covers 13 residues. The CDR3 sequence is CAWSVQGQTLAFF. The CDR3 bases are TGTGCCTGGAGTGTACAAGGACAGACGTTAGCTTTCTTT.

The genes are TRBV5-1 and TRBJ1-4, with a tentative D call TRBD1 (6 bases). V was clipped by 3 bases and J by 1 base, with 19 bases between them. The CDR3 covers 18 residues. The germline V gene encodes CDR1 SGHRS and CDR2 YFSETQ. CDR3 protein: CASSSPGDFLGTNEKLFF. CDR3 sequence (DNA): TGCGCCAGCAGCTCTCCAGGGGATTTTTTGGGAACTAATGAAAAACTGTTTTTT.

The chain carries TRBV6-5 and TRBJ1-4, with 10 nucleotides matching TRBD1. This CDR3 comprises 15 residues. V gave up 6 bases and J gave up 6 bases; unmatched junction bases: 7. Germline CDR1 is MNHEY and CDR2 is SVGAGI. CDR3 nucleotides: TGTGCCAGCAGGACAGGACAGGGGGGTGATGAAAAACTGTTTTTT. Translation: CASRTGQGGDEKLFF.

The chain has TRBV3-1 (or the pseudogene TRBV3-2) and TRBJ2-3; possible D gene TRBD1, 6 bases. Germline-derived CDR1 and CDR2 are LGHDT and YNNKEL (reference sequence). Trimming took 1 base from V and 2 from J, leaving 10 bases between them. The CDR3 extends over 15 amino acids. The CDR3 DNA reads as TGTGCCAGCAGCCAAGGATGGGACAACACAGATACGCAGTATTTT. Protein product: CASSQGWDNTDTQYF.

The rearrangement links TRBV7-6 to TRBJ1-1; TRBD1 aligns across 8 bases. The CDR3 runs 15 residues. V trimming: 5 bases; J trimming: 1 base; junction bases outside the gene matches: 6. Germline values: CDR1 SGHVS, CDR2 FNYEAQ. CDR3 loop: CASSPGTGKNTEAFF. The CDR3 DNA follows: TGTGCCAGCAGCCCCGGGACAGGCAAGAACACTGAAGCTTTCTTT.

This clone was recorded a few times. The V and J genes are TRBV24-1 and TRBJ2-7; D is unresolved. CDR1 and CDR2 from the germline V gene are KGHDR and SFDVKD. V gave up 1 base and J gave up 3 bases, with 6 bases separating them. The CDR3 has 13 amino acids. The CDR3 protein is CATSDFPYYEQYF. The CDR3 coding sequence is TGTGCCACCAGTGATTTTCCCTACTACGAGCAGTACTTC.

The genes are TRBV6-5 and TRBJ2-3, with 9 bases aligning to TRBD1. CDR3 length: 14 residues. The junction had 4 bases not matched to a gene; V was cut back by 5 bases and J by 4 bases. Germline CDR1 MNHEY, CDR2 SVGAGI. CDR3 residues: CASSNRGPPDTQYF. As DNA, the CDR3 is TGTGCCAGCAGTAACAGGGGGCCCCCAGATACGCAGTATTTT.

CDR3 loop: CASSERQGSNYGYTF. For the CDR3, the DNA is TGTGCCAGCAGTGAGAGACAGGGTTCAAACTATGGCTACACCTTC. The chain combines TRBV2 with TRBJ1-2, with TRBD1 matching over 7 bases. Germline CDR1 reads SNHLY; CDR2 reads FYNNEI. The CDR3 has 15 amino acids. Germline trimming cut 3 bases from V and 2 bases from J; bases unmatched to any gene: 6.

The rearrangement uses TRBV27 and TRBJ2-2; 15 bases are a match to TRBD2. This CDR3 region has 18 residues. The germline CDR1 and CDR2 sequences are MNHEY and SMNVEV (reference sequence). V lost 4 bases, J lost 6 bases, and 9 bases stayed unmatched. The CDR3 protein is CASSWTSGGALRAGELFF. In DNA, the CDR3 is TGTGCCAGCAGTTGGACTAGCGGGGGGGCCTTAAGGGCCGGGGAGCTGTTTTTT.

The J gene is TRBJ2-3, the V gene TRBV13, with D possibly matching TRBD2 (5 bases). Trimming pared 1 base from V and 2 bases from J, leaving 10 bases between. This CDR3 contains 15 residues. Germline-derived CDR1 and CDR2 are PRHDT and FYEKMQ (reference sequence). The chain's CDR3 is CASSLERINTDTQYF. DNA of the CDR3: TGTGCCAGCAGCTTAGAGCGGATAAACACAGATACGCAGTATTTT.

V usage is TRBV6-5 and J usage is TRBJ2-7; D ambiguous. Trimming left V 2 bases short and J 2 bases short, with 10 bases between. Germline CDR1 MNHEY, CDR2 SVGAGI. CDR3 length: 14 amino acids. The CDR3 bases are TGTGCCAGCAGTTACGGCGGCCGAACCTACGAGCAGTACTTC. This encodes CASSYGGRTYEQYF.

The chain uses TRBV5-5 and TRBJ1-6, with D possibly being TRBD1 (5 bases). This CDR3 is 15 amino acids long. Trimming stripped 4 bases from V and 6 bases from J, with 14 bases between. Germline V gives CDR1 SGHKS, CDR2 YYEKEE (reference sequence). As DNA, the CDR3 is TGTGCCAGCAGCCCACCGGGACTCGGTAATTCACCCCTCCACTTT. It yields the protein CASSPPGLGNSPLHF.

The V gene is TRBV5-1, the J gene TRBJ2-3, with 11 bases fitting TRBD2. The CDR3 spans 18 residues. Germline V gene lookup returns CDR1 SGHRS and CDR2 YFSETQ. Germline trimming cut 4 bases from V and 4 bases from J; bases unmatched to any gene: 14. CDR3 DNA sequence: TGCGCCAGCAGCACCGGGACTAGCGGACACTCAGGGGCAGATACGCAGTATTTT. This gives the protein CASSTGTSGHSGADTQYF.

This chain connects TRBV19 to TRBJ2-7, with 8 bases matching TRBD1. This CDR3 region has 15 residues. Germline loops: CDR1 LNHDA, CDR2 SQIVND (reference sequence). The J segment lost 1 base and the V segment lost 2 bases, leaving 4 bases of the junction unmatched. The CDR3 sequence is CASSIMRQGSYEQYF. DNA for the CDR3: TGTGCCAGTAGTATAATGAGACAGGGGTCCTACGAGCAGTACTTC.

This clone appeared once. The chain joins TRBV27 to TRBJ2-3; D call uncertain. The CDR3 is 11 amino acids. V was clipped by 7 bases and J by 8 bases, with 10 bases between them. Germline V lookup: CDR1 MNHEY, CDR2 SMNVEV (reference sequence). CDR3 region: CASTRLGTQYF. The CDR3 DNA follows: TGTGCCAGCACGAGACTTGGTACGCAGTATTTT.

The chain employs TRBV21-1 and TRBJ1-3; TRBD1 was called by the table and not checked on the DNA. TRBV21-1 is flagged as a pseudogene. The CDR3 totals 20 residues. The CDR3 coding sequence is TGTGCCAGCAGTTCCACCTCACGAGGGACATCTCTATGTACTGGAAACACCATATATTTT. This translates into CASSSTSRGTSLCTGNTIYF.

This clone is a singleton in its sample. The V and J genes are TRBV11-2 and TRBJ2-1; the match to TRBD1 covers 9 bases. The CDR3 spans 16 residues. Unmatched junction bases numbered 6, after V lost 4 bases and J lost 2 bases. The germline CDR1 and CDR2 sequences are SGHAT and FQNNGV. The CDR3 is CASSWLGDRAYNEQFF. CDR3 coding DNA: TGTGCCAGCAGCTGGCTGGGGGACAGGGCCTACAATGAGCAGTTCTTC.

The rearrangement joins TRBV4-1 to TRBJ1-5; the D gene is possibly TRBD1 (5 bases). The CDR3 consists of 17 residues. V lost 0 bases to trimming and J lost 2 bases, with 14 bases between them. Germline V gene data show CDR1 as MGHRA and CDR2 as YSYEKL. The CDR3 nucleotides are TGCGCCAGCAGCCAAGATACCGGGGGAGTGGGCAATCAGCCCCAGCATTTT. Protein product: CASSQDTGGVGNQPQHF.

The CDR3 protein is CASSGQGDNQPQHF. The CDR3 DNA follows: TGTGCCAGCAGCGGACAGGGGGACAATCAGCCCCAGCATTTT. This sequence joins TRBV5-6 and TRBJ1-5; TRBD1 agrees at 10 bases. Per germline, CDR1 SGHDT and CDR2 YYEEEE. V was clipped by 4 bases and J by 3 bases; unmatched bases: 1. The CDR3 loop spans 14 amino acids.

The chain carries TRBV15 and TRBJ2-7, with 9 bases lining up with TRBD1. Per the germline V gene, CDR1 is LNHNV and CDR2 is YYDKDF (reference sequence). Unmatched junction bases numbered 8, after V lost 5 bases and J lost 3 bases. The CDR3 sequence is 15 residues long. In DNA, the CDR3 is TGTGCCACCAGCGGAACGCCGGGACAGGGCTACGAGCAGTACTTC. Its translation: CATSGTPGQGYEQYF.